One and the same sample provided the 32 T cell receptor beta chains below, sequenced in a study of multiple sclerosis patients with progressive multifocal leukoencephalopathy. Stated time point: before natalizumab initiation. Profiled with immunoSEQ multiplex PCR; TCRdb holds only in-frame clones, not every one. The sample records under 40,000 clones, around 92% being singletons. The sequenced sample consisted of PBMCs. Every receptor here comes from a man aged 25-45 years with multiple sclerosis.

The V call is TRBV2, the J call TRBJ1-2; 7 nucleotides agree with TRBD1. In germline, CDR1 is SNHLY, CDR2 FYNNEI. V was clipped by 6 bases and J by 6 bases; unmatched bases: 4. The CDR3 is made up of 12 amino acids. The CDR3 sequence: CASRDTGDGYTF. The CDR3, as DNA: TGTGCCAGCAGGGATACAGGGGATGGCTACACCTTC.

V usage is TRBV19 and J usage is TRBJ2-3, with 10 bases fitting TRBD1. Germline V lookup: CDR1 LNHDA, CDR2 SQIVND (reference sequence). CDR3 size: 15 residues. After removal of 1 base from V and 6 bases from J, the junction contained 4 bases not matched to a gene. The CDR3 loop is CASSIGQGAADTQYF. The CDR3 nucleotides are TGTGCCAGTAGTATAGGACAGGGGGCAGCCGATACGCAGTATTTT.

The V call is TRBV11-2, the J call TRBJ1-1; 11 nucleotides match TRBD1. Germline V gene sequence: CDR1 SGHAT, CDR2 FQNNGV. Germline trimming cut 0 bases from V and 10 bases from J; bases unmatched to any gene: 7. The CDR3 sequence is 15 residues long. This chain's CDR3 is CASSLDLGTGGRAFF. The CDR3 DNA reads as TGTGCCAGCAGCTTAGATCTGGGGACAGGGGGTCGAGCTTTCTTT. The entire variable domain, with the rest obtained from reference TRBV11-2 and TRBJ1-1, is as follows: EAGVAQSPRYKIIEKRQSVAFWCNPISGHATLYWYQQILGQGPKLLIQFQNNGVVDDSQLPKDRFSAERLKGVDSTLKIQPAKLEDSAVYLCASSLDLGTGGRAFFGQGTRLTVV.

The rearrangement links TRBV7-2 to TRBJ1-1; the D is unclear. The germline V and J ends were trimmed by 4 bases and 1 base, with 7 bases remaining between them. The V gene's germline CDR1 is SGHTA and CDR2 FQGNSA. The length of the CDR3 is 13 residues. The chain's CDR3 is CASSYGPNTEAFF. The CDR3 nucleotides are TGTGCCAGCAGCTATGGACCGAACACTGAAGCTTTCTTT.

This clone was recorded once. This chain uses TRBV7-2 with TRBJ2-7, with D perhaps matching TRBD2 (6 bases). Trimming cost V 6 bases and J 6 bases, with 33 bases left between them. CDR1 and CDR2 from the germline V gene are SGHTA and FQGNSA. This CDR3 comprises 19 residues. CDR3 in DNA: TGTGCCAGCAGTATAGGGATTCGGGGAGCAGCTAGCGAACTTACCGAGCAGTACGTC. Translated, it gives CASSIGIRGAASELTEQYV.

V gene TRBV7-9 combines with J gene TRBJ2-3; 9 bases map to TRBD2. Germline values: CDR1 SEHNR, CDR2 FQNEAQ (reference sequence). The V gene end was trimmed by 1 base and the J gene end by 2 bases; junction bases not matched to a gene: 7. The CDR3 runs to 17 residues. DNA for the CDR3: TGTGCCAGCAGCTTAGTTGGCGGGAGGGCCATCACAGATACGCAGTATTTT. Protein: CASSLVGGRAITDTQYF.

The chain combines TRBV9 with TRBJ1-3, with a possible D match to TRBD1 (6 bases). Trimming cost V 4 bases and J 0 bases, with 14 bases left between them. The CDR3 length is 16 residues. Germline V CDR1 and CDR2: SGDLS, YYNGEE. CDR3 sequence (DNA): TGTGCCAGCAGCCCTCTAGACAGGAACTCTGGAAACACCATATATTTT. Its translation: CASSPLDRNSGNTIYF.

The rearrangement uses TRBV4-2 and TRBJ2-1; TRBD2 agrees at 14 bases. This CDR3 comprises 17 residues. Germline lookup yields CDR1 LGHNA and CDR2 YNFKEQ. J lost 6 bases, V lost 4 bases, and 8 bases had no gene match. Here the CDR3 reads CASSRWGLAGEGNEQFF. The CDR3 nucleotides are TGTGCCAGCAGCCGATGGGGACTAGCGGGAGAGGGCAATGAGCAGTTCTTC.

The V gene is TRBV15, the J gene TRBJ2-5; possible D gene TRBD1, 7 bases. The V end was cut by 2 bases, the J end by 4 bases, with 17 bases between. Germline CDR1 and CDR2: LNHNV and YYDKDF (reference sequence). This CDR3 region has 16 residues. As DNA, the CDR3 is TGTGCCACCAGCAGACCTCGGACTAACAGGGGAGAGACCCAGTACTTC. Protein product: CATSRPRTNRGETQYF. The variable domain in full, completed from reference TRBV15 and TRBJ2-5, reads DAMVIQNPRYQVTQFGKPVTLSCSQTLNHNVMYWYQQKSSQAPKLLFHYYDKDFNNEADTPDNFQSRRPNTSFCFLDIRSPGLGDTAMYLCATSRPRTNRGETQYFGPGTRLLVL.

The genes are TRBV7-2 and TRBJ1-2; D is undetermined. Trimming took off 1 base at V and 8 bases at J, with 8 bases between the two ends. The CDR3 spans 12 residues. Looked up from germline, CDR1 is SGHTA and CDR2 is FQGNSA. The CDR3 is CASSLELRGYTF. CDR3 DNA sequence: TGTGCCAGCAGCTTAGAGTTGCGGGGCTACACCTTC.

In this sample, this clone turned up once. The rearrangement uses TRBV5-4 and TRBJ2-7, with 14 bases lining up with TRBD2. CDR3 length: 16 amino acids. V lost 0 bases to trimming and J lost 4 bases; unmatched junction nucleotides: 3. The germline CDR1 and CDR2 sequences are SGHNT and YYREEE (reference sequence). CDR3 bases: TGTGCCAGCAGCTTGGAGGGGACTAGCGGGAGTTACGAGCAGTACTTC. As protein: CASSLEGTSGSYEQYF.

Here the CDR3 reads CASSHAGSLYV. The CDR3 nucleotides read TGCGCCAGCAGCCACGCCGGGAGTTTGTACGTC. This sequence joins TRBV4-3 and TRBJ2-7, with D possibly TRBD2 on 6 matching bases. Trimming shortened V by 3 bases and J by 12 bases, and 12 bases separated the two germline ends. The germline V gene has CDR1 LGHNA and CDR2 YSLEER. The CDR3 sequence is 11 residues long.

J is TRBJ1-5 and V is TRBV25-1; possible D gene TRBD1, 5 bases. The germline V gene has CDR1 MGHDK and CDR2 SYGVNS. This CDR3 spans 16 amino acids. Trimming cost V 3 bases and J 0 bases, with 12 bases left between them. As DNA, the CDR3 is TGTGCCAGCAGTGACCGTAACAGGTATAGCAATCAGCCCCAGCATTTT. It yields the protein CASSDRNRYSNQPQHF.

The rearrangement uses TRBV5-6 and TRBJ2-7, with a weak D call TRBD1 (6 bases). The germline V gene has CDR1 SGHDT and CDR2 YYEEEE. With 2 bases removed from V and 1 base from J, the gap between germline ends came to 13 bases. The CDR3 loop spans 15 amino acids. This CDR3 reads CASSFFDRQSYEQYV. DNA of the CDR3: TGTGCCAGCAGCTTCTTTGACAGGCAATCCTACGAGCAGTACGTC.

The chain joins TRBV29-1 to TRBJ2-7, with D perhaps given as TRBD1 or TRBD2 (5 bases each). V dropped 4 bases and J dropped 2 bases, with 9 bases sitting between them. Germline V gene lookup returns CDR1 SQVTM and CDR2 ANQGSEA. The CDR3 is made up of 12 amino acids. The CDR3 spells CSVGDGAYEQYV. CDR3 DNA sequence: TGCAGCGTTGGGGACGGAGCCTACGAGCAGTACGTC.

V is TRBV18 and J is TRBJ1-5; 9 nucleotides align to TRBD1. CDR3 length: 14 amino acids. Unmatched junction bases numbered 5, after V lost 6 bases and J lost 5 bases. Germline CDR1 reads KGHSH; CDR2 reads LQKENI. The CDR3 DNA follows: TGTGCCAGCTCTTCGGGACAGGGAGATCAGCCCCAGCATTTT. It encodes CASSSGQGDQPQHF.

The rearrangement uses TRBV11-3 and TRBJ1-1; D is undetermined. This CDR3 is built from 11 residues. Trimming took 4 bases from V and 7 from J, leaving 7 bases between them. Germline values: CDR1 SGHNT, CDR2 YENEEA. The CDR3, as DNA: TGTGCCAGCAGCTACAGAGGTGAAGCTTTCTTT. The encoded protein is CASSYRGEAFF. Full variable domain (missing parts from reference TRBV11-3 and TRBJ1-1): EAGVVQSPRYKIIEKKQPVAFWCNPISGHNTLYWYLQNLGQGPELLIRYENEEAVDDSQLPKDRFSAERLKGVDSTLKIQPAELGDSAVYLCASSYRGEAFFGQGTRLTVV.

The chain uses TRBV4-3 and TRBJ2-3, with 9 bases fitting TRBD1. Germline CDR1 and CDR2: LGHNA and YSLEER. This CDR3 spans 17 amino acids. With 4 bases clipped from V and 1 base from J, the junction kept 9 bases outside the gene matches. The CDR3 reads CASSRMPGDRGTDTQYF. As DNA, the CDR3 is TGCGCCAGCAGCCGAATGCCCGGGGACAGGGGCACAGATACGCAGTATTTT.

J is TRBJ1-2 and V is TRBV29-1; a weak D match, TRBD1 (5 bases). Germline lookup yields CDR1 SQVTM and CDR2 ANQGSEA. The CDR3 loop spans 12 amino acids. V lost 7 bases, J lost 6 bases, and 15 bases lay in between. The CDR3 nucleotides read TGCAGCGCGGGAGGGGAGGCCCATGGCTACACCTTC. Amino acid sequence: CSAGGEAHGYTF.

The rearrangement uses TRBV11-2 and TRBJ1-2; D is unclear. In germline, CDR1 is SGHAT, CDR2 FQNNGV. The CDR3 runs to 12 residues. The V gene lost 5 bases and the J gene lost 7 bases, with 11 bases spanning the gap. The CDR3: CASSQGRVGYTF. CDR3 sequence (DNA): TGTGCCAGCAGCCAAGGGAGGGTTGGCTACACCTTC.

The gene calls are TRBV19 and TRBJ1-3; D possibly corresponds to TRBD1 (6 bases). Germline CDR1 is LNHDA and CDR2 is SQIVND (reference sequence). This CDR3 comprises 15 residues. V dropped 3 bases and J dropped 0 bases, with 9 bases sitting between them. The CDR3 sequence is CASSIEGHSGNTIYF. The CDR3 region has the DNA TGTGCCAGTAGTATTGAGGGACACTCTGGAAACACCATATATTTT. The complete variable domain, with remaining parts taken from reference TRBV19 and TRBJ1-3, reads DGGITQSPKYLFRKEGQNVTLSCEQNLNHDAMYWYRQDPGQGLRLIYYSQIVNDFQKGDIAEGYSVSREKKESFPLTVTSAQKNPTAFYLCASSIEGHSGNTIYFGEGSWLTVV.

The chain uses TRBV7-2 and TRBJ2-5; D gene uncertain. The J call is doubtful: the DNA matches TRBJ2-7 better. Germline V lookup: CDR1 SGHTA, CDR2 FQGNSA. This CDR3 has 11 residues. The CDR3 nucleotides are TGTGCCAGCAGCTTAGATAACGAGCAGTACTTC. This encodes CASSLDNEQYF.

The chain employs TRBV9 and TRBJ2-3; 7 nucleotides line up with TRBD2. Germline assignment: CDR1 SGDLS and CDR2 YYNGEE. The V segment lost 4 bases and the J segment 4 bases; nucleotides outside the gene matches: 9. This CDR3 region has 15 residues. The CDR3 region has the DNA TGTGCCAGCAGCACGCGGACTAGTCCGGCAGATACGCAGTATTTT. Translated: CASSTRTSPADTQYF.

This clone showed up just once. This chain connects TRBV5-1 to TRBJ2-1, with 7 nucleotides matching TRBD1. Germline trimming cut 2 bases from V and 8 bases from J; bases unmatched to any gene: 10. CDR1 and CDR2 from the germline V gene are SGHRS and YFSETQ. The CDR3 consists of 15 residues. CDR3 residues: CASSFFDRDEDEQFF. CDR3 sequence (DNA): TGCGCCAGCAGCTTTTTCGACAGGGATGAGGATGAGCAGTTCTTC.

DNA for the CDR3: TGTGCCAGTAGTTCCTCCGTAAGGGCGGGTAATGAGCAGTTCTTC. Translated: CASSSSVRAGNEQFF. V is TRBV19 and J is TRBJ2-1; D possibly corresponds to TRBD2 (5 bases). The length of the CDR3 is 15 residues. Germline CDR1 LNHDA, CDR2 SQIVND (reference sequence). Trimming took off 5 bases at V and 7 bases at J, with 18 bases between the two ends. The whole variable domain, remainder taken from reference TRBV19 and TRBJ2-1, is DGGITQSPKYLFRKEGQNVTLSCEQNLNHDAMYWYRQDPGQGLRLIYYSQIVNDFQKGDIAEGYSVSREKKESFPLTVTSAQKNPTAFYLCASSSSVRAGNEQFFGPGTRLTVL.

The rearrangement uses TRBV7-2 and TRBJ1-4, with 7 bases lining up with TRBD1. V trimming: 1 base; J trimming: 4 bases; junction bases outside the gene matches: 6. Germline CDR1 and CDR2: SGHTA and FQGNSA. This CDR3 spans 16 amino acids. Here the CDR3 reads CASSLGTGTDNEKLFF. CDR3 nucleotides: TGTGCCAGCAGCTTAGGGACCGGGACAGATAATGAAAAACTGTTTTTT.

The chain carries TRBV2 and TRBJ2-1, with 9 nucleotides matching TRBD1. Germline V gene sequence: CDR1 SNHLY, CDR2 FYNNEI. The CDR3 is 15 amino acids. J lost 4 bases, V lost 6 bases, and 7 bases had no gene match. CDR3 DNA sequence: TGTGCCAGCAGGGGACAGGGCCTTACGTACAATGAGCAGTTCTTC. This translates into CASRGQGLTYNEQFF.

The genes are TRBV5-4 and TRBJ2-5; D is undetermined. The V gene lost 0 bases and the J gene lost 2 bases, with 5 bases spanning the gap. The CDR3 runs 13 residues. The germline CDR1 and CDR2 sequences are SGHNT and YYREEE (reference sequence). The CDR3 sequence is CASSLGGQETQYF. The CDR3 bases are TGTGCCAGCAGCTTGGGGGGACAAGAGACCCAGTACTTC.

The chain employs TRBV27 and TRBJ2-1, with a tentative D call TRBD1 (6 bases). Trimming removed 2 bases from V and 10 bases from J, with 12 bases in between. The CDR3 has 13 amino acids. CDR1 and CDR2 from the germline V gene are MNHEY and SMNVEV (reference sequence). The chain's CDR3 is CASSLLFGTEQFF. For the CDR3, the DNA is TGTGCCAGCAGTTTACTCTTCGGGACAGAGCAGTTCTTC.

This rearrangement joins TRBV15 to TRBJ1-5, with a tentative D call TRBD1 (5 bases). V was shortened by 0 bases and J by 5 bases, with 8 bases between the two germline ends. The CDR3 totals 14 residues. Per germline, CDR1 LNHNV and CDR2 YYDKDF (reference sequence). This chain's CDR3 is CATSRDGAHQPQHF. In nucleotides, the CDR3 is TGTGCCACCAGCAGAGATGGGGCACATCAGCCCCAGCATTTT.

This sequence joins TRBV5-1 and TRBJ2-3; D is perhaps TRBD2 (5 bases). V was shortened by 1 base and J by 4 bases, with 13 bases between the two germline ends. The CDR3 is 15 residues long. Per germline, CDR1 SGHRS and CDR2 YFSETQ. The CDR3 spells CASSLSQRVSDTQYF. The CDR3 DNA is TGCGCCAGCAGCTTGAGTCAGAGGGTCTCAGATACGCAGTATTTT.

This chain uses TRBV5-6 with TRBJ2-1, with 8 bases lining up with TRBD1. CDR3 size: 16 residues. Germline V gives CDR1 SGHDT, CDR2 YYEEEE. V shed 0 bases, J shed 2 bases, and the junction held 4 bases outside the gene matches. The CDR3 DNA sequence: TGTGCCAGCAGCTTGGCGGCAGGGGGCACCTACAATGAGCAGTTCTTC. Protein product: CASSLAAGGTYNEQFF.